This TCR beta chain was obtained from a study of T cells expressing NK-cell markers. For the study at large: Sequencing covered eight donors, seven HCMV-seropositive and one seronegative.

TCRdb reworked the 5' RACE reads into one entry per CDR3 protein, no DNA. The sample holds about 430,000 distinct CDR3 sequences. Germline V CDR1 and CDR2: SQVTM, ANQGSEA. The CDR3 runs to 12 residues. The sequence derives from a woman in her forties or fifties in good health. The chain combines TRBV29-1 with TRBJ1-1. The sequencing sample was made of blood T cells: a sorted CD56 or NKG2C T cell subset, CD4+ or CD8+ T cells, or bulk PBMC T cells (not recorded which). CDR3 amino acids: CSVEGWVGEAFF. Full variable domain (rest looked up from reference TRBV29-1 and TRBJ1-1): SAVISQKPSRDICQRGTSLTIQCQVDSQVTMMFWYRQQPGQSLTLIATANQGSEATYESGFVIDKFPISRPNLTFSTLTVSNMSPEDSSIYLCSVEGWVGEAFFGQGTRLTVV.